The 24 T cell receptor beta chains given below trace back to one sample, sequenced in a study of molecular identifiers for immune sequencing clone quantification. TCRdb redid the calling of the PCR reads with MiXCR, one entry per CDR3 protein. This sample has under 600,000 distinct CDR3 sequences, with about 25% found just once. The sequencing input was naive CD8+ T cells from blood, with Jurkat cell RNA spiked in. Regarding subset: FACS-sorted CD8+CD4-CCR7+CD45RA+ naive T cells. All receptors derive from a human donor in good health. Some libraries in this study had Jurkat cell RNA spiked in.

This clonotype was counted many times. The chain couples TRBV12-3 or TRBV12-4 to TRBJ1-5, with 9 bases that match TRBD1. This CDR3 has 12 residues. With V trimmed by 7 bases and J by 9 bases, 4 bases remained unmatched. The CDR3 region has the DNA TGTGCCAGCATGACAGGGGGGGGGCCCCAGCATTTT. It is translated as CASMTGGGPQHF.

As for this clonotype: A much larger clone is a single base away; this may be a read error. The chain is built from TRBV4-3 and TRBJ2-7, with D perhaps matching TRBD2 (6 bases). The germline V gene encodes CDR1 LGHNA and CDR2 YSLEER. This CDR3 is built from 13 residues. CDR3 protein: CAGSQGGNTEQYF. The CDR3 bases are TGCGCCGGCAGCCAAGGAGGGAATACGGAGCAGTACTTC.

The J gene is TRBJ2-7, the V gene TRBV28, with 10 bases fitting TRBD2. Germline assignment: CDR1 MDHEN and CDR2 SYDVKM. With 5 bases clipped from V and 3 bases from J, the junction kept 7 bases outside the gene matches. CDR3 length equals 15 residues. The CDR3 DNA is TGTGCCAGCAGTCTAAAGCGGGAGGGATACTACGAGCAGTACTTC. It is translated as CASSLKREGYYEQYF.

This chain links TRBV9 with TRBJ2-7; tentatively, D is TRBD1 (5 bases). The CDR3 is 14 amino acids. Germline lookup yields CDR1 SGDLS and CDR2 YYNGEE. With 3 bases removed from V and 5 bases from J, the gap between germline ends came to 15 bases. The CDR3 reads CASSDPSTDNEQYF. CDR3 nucleotides: TGTGCCAGCAGCGACCCATCTACGGACAACGAGCAGTACTTC.

This clonotype has a count of ten or more. The chain carries TRBV15 and TRBJ2-3; 12 nucleotides line up with TRBD2. J was trimmed by 2 bases and V by 0 bases; bases with no gene match: 9. Germline lookup yields CDR1 LNHNV and CDR2 YYDKDF (reference sequence). The CDR3 has 19 residues. As DNA, the CDR3 is TGTGCCACCAGCAGAGATATCCGACTAGCGGGAGCGGACACAGATACGCAGTATTTT. Translating it yields CATSRDIRLAGADTDTQYF.

The table lists this clonotype with many counts. This chain uses TRBV5-6 with TRBJ2-7; D remains unclear. The V gene's germline CDR1 is SGHDT and CDR2 YYEEEE. This CDR3 is built from 12 residues. Trimming took 4 bases from V and 5 from J, leaving 10 bases between them. CDR3 in amino acids: CASSQGPHEQYF. In DNA, the CDR3 is TGTGCCAGCAGCCAAGGTCCCCACGAGCAGTACTTC.

With respect to this clonotype: A read error is possible here, since a much larger clone lies one base away. The rearrangement uses TRBV10-3 and TRBJ1-5; no definite D call. Germline-derived CDR1 and CDR2 are ENHRY and SYGVKD. This CDR3 has 14 residues. The CDR3 region has the DNA TGTGCCGTCAGTGACTCGGACCCCGGGCAGCCCCAGCATTTT. This gives the protein CAVSDSDPGQPQHF.

This clonotype came up once. Since a much larger clone is just one base distant, this may be a read error. The conserved final phenylalanine or tryptophan is absent from the CDR3, which likely points to a read error. The genes are TRBV20-1 and TRBJ1-1, with 8 positions matching TRBD1. The CDR3 has 10 residues. V was pared by 7 bases and J by 11 bases, with 6 bases of the junction left unmatched. CDR1 is DFQATT, CDR2 SNEGSKA, per germline (reference sequence). CDR3 residues: CSVPGGTAFL. In DNA, the CDR3 is TGCAGTGTACCAGGGGGCACTGCTTTCCTT.

The J gene is TRBJ1-2, the V gene TRBV7-6; no reliable D call. Germline assignment: CDR1 SGHVS and CDR2 FNYEAQ. The CDR3 loop spans 14 amino acids. V gave up 5 bases and J gave up 0 bases, with 10 bases separating them. The CDR3: CASSPRLANYGYTF. CDR3 nucleotide sequence: TGTGCCAGCAGCCCCCGGTTAGCTAACTATGGCTACACCTTC.

The chain carries TRBV4-3 and TRBJ2-5; a weak D match, TRBD1 (5 bases). The CDR3 is 17 amino acids. In germline, CDR1 is LGHNA, CDR2 YSLEER. V was cut by 0 bases and J by 1 base, with 15 bases left in between. This CDR3 reads CASSQEHRSSGQETQYF. For the CDR3, the DNA is TGCGCCAGCAGCCAAGAACACAGGTCGTCTGGCCAAGAGACCCAGTACTTC.

The rearrangement links TRBV12-3 or TRBV12-4 to TRBJ1-2; TRBD1 matches 10 bases. The CDR3 has 14 residues. V lost 4 bases, J lost 7 bases, and 6 bases stayed unmatched. CDR3 nucleotides: TGTGCCAGCAGTTGGGAGACAGGGGGCTCTGGCTACACCTTC. It translates to CASSWETGGSGYTF.

V and J are TRBV2 and TRBJ2-7; tentatively, D is TRBD1 or TRBD2 (5 bases each). Germline V gene sequence: CDR1 SNHLY, CDR2 FYNNEI. Trimming pared 4 bases from V and 2 bases from J, leaving 15 bases between. The CDR3 is 15 amino acids. In nucleotides, the CDR3 is TGTGCCAGCAGTGGAACCGGGACGGAGGCCTACGAGCAGTACTTC. It yields the protein CASSGTGTEAYEQYF.

The rearrangement joins TRBV24-1 to TRBJ2-1; maybe TRBD1 (6 bases). The CDR3 extends over 14 amino acids. CDR1 KGHDR and CDR2 SFDVKD come from the germline V gene. Trimming took 4 bases from V and 9 from J, leaving 15 bases between them. This chain's CDR3 is CATSEEAGVGEQFF. DNA for the CDR3: TGTGCCACCAGTGAGGAGGCAGGGGTCGGTGAGCAGTTCTTC.

This clonotype showed up just a few times. CDR3 nucleotides: TGTGCCAGCAGTTTAGGACAGGGGGCTGAGGAGGCTTTCTTT. Protein product: CASSLGQGAEEAFF. The chain links TRBV12-3 or TRBV12-4 to TRBJ1-1; 10 bases match TRBD1. CDR3 length: 14 residues. V trimming: 1 base; J trimming: 11 bases; junction bases outside the gene matches: 7.

The chain combines TRBV27 with TRBJ2-7; D may be TRBD2 (6 bases). CDR3 length: 14 residues. V lost 6 bases and J 4 bases, leaving 16 bases between the germline ends. CDR1 MNHEY and CDR2 SMNVEV come from the germline V gene (reference sequence). The CDR3 loop reads CASSLLTGAYEQYF. The CDR3, as DNA: TGTGCCAGCAGCCTCTTAACGGGAGCGTACGAGCAGTACTTC.

V and J are TRBV6-5 and TRBJ2-7; D possibly corresponds to TRBD1 (5 bases). Trimming took off 6 bases at V and 2 bases at J, with 11 bases between the two ends. Germline CDR1 reads MNHEY; CDR2 reads SVGAGI. CDR3 length: 13 residues. In nucleotides, the CDR3 is TGTGCCAGCAGGTGGGGCGCAACCTACGAGCAGTACTTC. It translates to CASRWGATYEQYF.

A word on this clonotype: A read error may explain this, as a much larger clone is one base away. This sequence joins TRBV12-5 and TRBJ2-3, with 14 nucleotides matching TRBD2. Per the germline V gene, CDR1 is LGHNT and CDR2 is FRNRAP. This CDR3 is 16 amino acids long. Trimming took 10 bases from V and 6 from J; bases not matched to a gene: 12. The DNA of the CDR3 is TGTGCTAATGCCATAGGACTAGCGGGGGGACTTGATACGCAGTATTTT. Its translation is CANAIGLAGGLDTQYF.

In this sample, this clonotype turned up many times. The chain is built from TRBV7-9 and TRBJ2-3; possible D gene TRBD1, 6 bases. Germline CDR1 SEHNR, CDR2 FQNEAQ (reference sequence). V gave up 1 base and J gave up 4 bases, with 12 bases separating them. The CDR3 has 15 amino acids. CDR3 coding DNA: TGTGCCAGCAGCTTAGACGAGGGGGTGGCAGATACGCAGTATTTT. Its translation: CASSLDEGVADTQYF.

A few counts support this clonotype. The V call is TRBV18, the J call TRBJ1-5; D unresolved. CDR1 and CDR2 from the germline V gene are KGHSH and LQKENI. V was cut by 2 bases and J by 3 bases, with 17 bases left in between. The CDR3 is made up of 17 amino acids. The CDR3 coding sequence is TGTGCCAGCTCACCAGGTAGTTGGCAGGCAGTCAATCAGCCCCAGCATTTT. Encoded protein: CASSPGSWQAVNQPQHF.

This clonotype was seen more than once but under ten times. The chain links TRBV30 to TRBJ2-3; 9 nucleotides align to TRBD2. Trimming at V came to 0 bases and at J to 6 bases, leaving 7 bases not matched to a gene. This CDR3 spans 15 amino acids. Germline CDR1 reads GTSNPN; CDR2 reads SVGIG (reference sequence). This CDR3 is CAWSVLAGGLDTQYF. The CDR3 DNA follows: TGTGCCTGGAGTGTACTCGCGGGAGGGCTGGATACGCAGTATTTT.

This clonotype was seen a handful of times. The V gene is TRBV6-2 or TRBV6-3, the J gene TRBJ2-2; 10 bases are shared with TRBD2. This CDR3 is 19 amino acids long. Looked up from germline, CDR1 is MNHEY and CDR2 is SVGEGT. Germline trimming cut 1 base from V and 1 base from J; bases unmatched to any gene: 9. The CDR3 DNA follows: TGTGCCAGCAGTTACTGGTTCGTCGCTAGCGGGGGGAACACCGGGGAGCTGTTTTTT. The encoded protein is CASSYWFVASGGNTGELFF.

This clonotype was observed a few times. V and J are TRBV20-1 and TRBJ2-1; D tentatively fits TRBD1 or TRBD2 (6 bases each). The CDR3 covers 21 residues. V was trimmed by 0 bases and J by 4 bases, leaving 31 bases between them. The germline V gene encodes CDR1 DFQATT and CDR2 SNEGSKA (reference sequence). The CDR3 is CSARDPGAKGILSLMYNEQFF. CDR3 coding DNA: TGCAGTGCTAGAGATCCGGGGGCGAAGGGTATTCTATCCTTGATGTACAATGAGCAGTTCTTC.

The chain couples TRBV27 to TRBJ2-5; possibly TRBD2 for D (5 bases). The CDR3 spans 14 residues. V gave up 4 bases and J gave up 13 bases, with 22 bases separating them. Germline-derived CDR1 and CDR2 are MNHEY and SMNVEV (reference sequence). The CDR3: CASSSRLAQEPPYF. The CDR3 coding sequence is TGTGCCAGCAGTTCCCGCCTAGCCCAAGAGCCCCCGTACTTC.

This clonotype has a count of ten or more. The genes are TRBV6-2 or TRBV6-3 and TRBJ1-5; D not certain. Germline CDR1 and CDR2: MNHEY and SVGEGT. The CDR3 has 12 residues. V was shortened by 5 bases and J by 6 bases, with 8 bases between the two germline ends. This CDR3 reads CASSPLGQPQHF. CDR3 bases: TGTGCCAGCAGTCCACTGGGTCAGCCCCAGCATTTT.